These T cell receptor beta chains were read from a single sample in a study of T cell responses to AZD1222 COVID-19 vaccine. Some clones are missing from TCRdb's copy, which holds only in-frame ones; the method was immunoSEQ multiplex PCR. Of around 200,000 clones in the sample, 88% are singletons; the top ten hold 25% to 30%. The sequencing used peripheral blood, collected 28 days after the second AZD1222 dose. The receptors were gathered from an adult who received the AZD1222 COVID-19 vaccine. Both conserved end residues are part of each CDR3. A D gene is named only where the DNA matches it firmly. Rows may omit the clone size; those that give it use once, few, many or a size class.

.,TRBV7-3,TRBJ2-1,.,TGTGCCAGCAGCTTCAGTAATGATGAGCAGTTCTTC,CASSFSNDEQFF
.,TRBV28,TRBJ2-7,.,TGTGCCAGCACCTCCCGGGTTTTTTACGAGCAGTACTTC,CASTSRVFYEQYF
.,TRBV27,TRBJ1-1,.,TGTGCCAGCCGCAGGGACACTGAAGCTTTCTTT,CASRRDTEAFF
.,TRBV14,TRBJ1-2,once,TGTGCCAGCAGCCTCCTCACAGGGTTTACGGCTGGCTACACCTTC,CASSLLTGFTAGYTF
.,TRBV5-1,TRBJ2-2,.,TGCGCCAGCAGCGGCGTCCGGGAAGGCACCGGGGAGCTGTTTTTT,CASSGVREGTGELFF
.,TRBV11-2,TRBJ1-5,.,TGTGCCAGCAGCTTAGGGCTGCATCAGCCCCAGCATTTT,CASSLGLHQPQHF
TRBD2,TRBV2,TRBJ2-5,.,TGTGCCAGCAGTCGGGGGGGTCAAGGGGAGACCCAGTACTTC,CASSRGGQGETQYF
.,TRBV9,TRBJ2-1,.,TGTGCCAGCAGCGTACAGGGGAAGGGGTACAATGAGCAGTTCTTC,CASSVQGKGYNEQFF
.,TRBV2,TRBJ2-5,.,TGTGCCAGCAGTCTACAGGGACAAGAGACCCAGTACTTC,CASSLQGQETQYF
TRBD1,TRBV5-1,TRBJ1-1,.,TGCGCCAGCAGCTTGGGGGGACAGGGAGAAGCTTTCTTT,CASSLGGQGEAFF
.,TRBV18,TRBJ1-1,.,TGTGCCAGCTCACCGACGGAGAACACTGAAGCTTTCTTT,CASSPTENTEAFF
TRBD2,TRBV24-1,TRBJ2-1,.,TGTGCCACCAGTGAGCCCTCTAGCGGGAGGGCCATCGATGAGCAGTTCTTC,CATSEPSSGRAIDEQFF
.,TRBV29-1,TRBJ1-2,.,TGCAGCGTTGCAACGGACTATGGCTACACCTTC,CSVATDYGYTF
TRBD1,TRBV11-2,TRBJ2-5,.,TGTGCCAGCAGCCAAATGGGACAGGGGGGAAAGACCCAGTACTTC,CASSQMGQGGKTQYF
.,TRBV6-5,TRBJ2-7,few,TGTGCCAGCAGTTTCCAGGGGCGCGAGCAGTACTTC,CASSFQGREQYF
TRBD2,TRBV10-3,TRBJ2-1,.,TGTGCCATCAGTGGACTAGCGGGAGTTACCCTAAACAATGAGCAGTTCTTC,CAISGLAGVTLNNEQFF
.,TRBV28,TRBJ1-5,.,TGTGCCAGCAGTTTTCGACAATCGGCCAATCAGCCCCAGCATTTT,CASSFRQSANQPQHF
.,TRBV19,TRBJ2-3,.,TGTGCCAGTACCATGGTGGGGGCCCCGAGGACAGATACGCAGTATTTT,CASTMVGAPRTDTQYF
.,TRBV7-3,TRBJ1-1,.,TGTGCCAGCAGCTTATTTAAGGGCAGGGACACTGAAGCTTTCTTT,CASSLFKGRDTEAFF
.,TRBV27,TRBJ2-3,.,TGTGCCAGCAGTTGGTGGGGGAACACAGATACGCAGTATTTT,CASSWWGNTDTQYF
.,TRBV6-5,TRBJ1-2,.,TGTGCCAGCAGGACCGGAGGTTATTTCTATGGCTACACCTTC,CASRTGGYFYGYTF
.,TRBV18,TRBJ2-7,.,TGTGCCAGCTCACCTCCGGTTCTCGACGAGCAGTACTTC,CASSPPVLDEQYF
.,TRBV6-5,TRBJ2-7,.,TGTGCCAGCACCCCCAGGGGGCGGGAGATCGAGCAGTACTTC,CASTPRGREIEQYF
.,TRBV5-4,TRBJ2-7,.,TGTGCCAGCAGCTTCCCCGGGGACTACGAGCAGTACTTC,CASSFPGDYEQYF
TRBD2,TRBV4-2,TRBJ2-1,.,TGTGCCAGCAGCCAAGCTACTAGCGGGAGGAGGGATGAGCAGTTCTTC,CASSQATSGRRDEQFF
TRBD2,TRBV28,TRBJ2-3,.,TGTGCCAGCAGTAGCGGGACCGTGAACACAGATACGCAGTATTTT,CASSSGTVNTDTQYF
TRBD2,TRBV4-3,TRBJ2-7,few,TGCGCCAGCAGCCAGGGACTAGCGGGAGGTAACGAGCAGTACTTC,CASSQGLAGGNEQYF
TRBD2,TRBV6-5,TRBJ2-5,.,TGTGCCAGCAGTTACGTTAGCGGGAGGATAGAGACCCAGTACTTC,CASSYVSGRIETQYF
.,TRBV30,TRBJ1-2,few,TGTGCCTGGAGTGTACTGAAGCGGGCGGGCGGCTACACCTTC,CAWSVLKRAGGYTF
.,TRBV2,TRBJ2-3,.,TGTGCCAGCAGCATTGGGGGCGAGACAGATACGCAGTATTTT,CASSIGGETDTQYF
TRBD1,TRBV18,TRBJ2-5,.,TGTGCCAGCTCACCACGACAGGGCACCCAAGAGACCCAGTACTTC,CASSPRQGTQETQYF
TRBD2,TRBV5-1,TRBJ2-2,.,TGCGCCAGCAGCTTGGTCGGGACTAGCGGGAGGGCGAACACCGGGGAGCTGTTTTTT,CASSLVGTSGRANTGELFF
.,TRBV28,TRBJ2-3,once,TGTGCCAGCAGTACCAGGGCCCTCACAGATACGCAGTATTTT,CASSTRALTDTQYF
.,TRBV6-1,TRBJ1-1,.,TGTGCCAGCAGTGAAGGGACAAGGAACACTGAAGCTTTCTTT,CASSEGTRNTEAFF
.,TRBV7-2,TRBJ1-2,.,TGTGCCAGCAGTTCGGACAGCCACTATGGCTACACCTTC,CASSSDSHYGYTF
TRBD1,TRBV7-6,TRBJ2-3,.,TGTGCCAGCAGCGCCGGGACAGGGTACACAGATACGCAGTATTTT,CASSAGTGYTDTQYF
.,TRBV25-1,TRBJ1-1,.,TGTGCCAGCAGAAGACCAAGTTCCTCCGGGGACACTGAAGCTTTCTTT,CASRRPSSSGDTEAFF
.,TRBV3-1/TRBV3-2,TRBJ2-3,.,TGTGCCAGCAGCCAAGGGGAAGGGGGCGGGAATACGCAGTATTTT,CASSQGEGGGNTQYF
.,TRBV4-2,TRBJ1-1,once,TGTGCCAGCAGCCAAGATCTTGAATCCACGGCTTTCTTT,CASSQDLESTAFF
TRBD2,TRBV6-2/TRBV6-3,TRBJ2-1,.,TGTGCCAGCAGTTACCTAGCGGGAGCGGGCGATGAGCAGTTCTTC,CASSYLAGAGDEQFF
.,TRBV5-6,TRBJ2-3,.,TGTGCCAGCAGCTTGCGGCAGGGAGCGGATACGCAGTATTTT,CASSLRQGADTQYF
TRBD2,TRBV6-2/TRBV6-3,TRBJ2-5,.,TGTGCCAGCAGTTACGGGACTAGCGGGAGAGATTATGAGACCCAGTACTTC,CASSYGTSGRDYETQYF
TRBD2,TRBV28,TRBJ2-6,.,TGTGCCAGCGGGACCCAACTAGCGGGATTCTCTGGGGCCAACGTCCTGACTTTC,CASGTQLAGFSGANVLTF
.,TRBV6-5,TRBJ1-1,.,TGTGCCAGCAGTTACTCTGGGGGGCCAGCTTTCTTT,CASSYSGGPAFF
TRBD2,TRBV5-4,TRBJ2-1,.,TGTGCCAGCAGCGTAGCGGGAAGGGGGAATGAGCAGTTCTTC,CASSVAGRGNEQFF
TRBD2,TRBV9,TRBJ2-2,.,TGTGCCAGCAGCGTAGTCACTAGCGGGAGCACCGGGGAGCTGTTTTTT,CASSVVTSGSTGELFF
TRBD1,TRBV18,TRBJ2-1,.,TGTGCCAGCTCACCACAAATATTGGGACAGGGTGGGGACAATGAGCAGTTCTTC,CASSPQILGQGGDNEQFF
.,TRBV6-1,TRBJ2-3,.,TGTGCCAGCAGTGATTCTTCGGGACCGAGCACAGATACGCAGTATTTT,CASSDSSGPSTDTQYF
TRBD1,TRBV6-5,TRBJ1-2,.,TGTGCCAGCGATCCGGGACAGGCCAACTATGGCTACACCTTC,CASDPGQANYGYTF
.,TRBV18,TRBJ1-3,.,TGTGCCAGCTCACCAGACGGTATCTCTGGAAACACCATATATTTT,CASSPDGISGNTIYF
.,TRBV27,TRBJ1-3,.,TGTGCCAGCAGTTTTGTTAGGGGAAACACCATATATTTT,CASSFVRGNTIYF
.,TRBV28,TRBJ2-3,.,TGTGCCAGCAGTTTCGGGGCGGCTAGCACAGATACGCAGTATTTT,CASSFGAASTDTQYF
TRBD1,TRBV5-6,TRBJ2-7,.,TGTGCCAGCAGCTGGGACAGGGGGCATTTAGGCGAGCAGTACTTC,CASSWDRGHLGEQYF
.,TRBV28,TRBJ1-2,.,TGTGCCAGCAGTTTGTTAGGGCGGTATGGCTACACCTTC,CASSLLGRYGYTF
.,TRBV28,TRBJ2-5,once,TGTGCCAGCTACGGTGTAAAGACCCAGTACTTC,CASYGVKTQYF
.,TRBV30,TRBJ2-7,.,TGTGCCTTAGCGAGGTCCTACGAGCAGTACTTC,CALARSYEQYF